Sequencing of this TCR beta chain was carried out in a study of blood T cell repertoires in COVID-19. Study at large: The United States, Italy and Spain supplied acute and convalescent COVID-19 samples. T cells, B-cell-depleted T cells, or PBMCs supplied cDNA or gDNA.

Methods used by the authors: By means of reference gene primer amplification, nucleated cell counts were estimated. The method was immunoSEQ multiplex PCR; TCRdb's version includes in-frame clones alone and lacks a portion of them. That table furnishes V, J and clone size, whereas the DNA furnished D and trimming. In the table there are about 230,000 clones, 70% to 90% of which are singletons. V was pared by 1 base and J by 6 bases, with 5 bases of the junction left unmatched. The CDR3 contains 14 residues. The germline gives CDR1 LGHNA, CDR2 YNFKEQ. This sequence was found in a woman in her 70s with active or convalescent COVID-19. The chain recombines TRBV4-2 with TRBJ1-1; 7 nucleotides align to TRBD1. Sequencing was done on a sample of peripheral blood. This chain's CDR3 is CASSQAGGWAEAFF. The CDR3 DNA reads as TGTGCCAGCAGCCAAGCAGGGGGTTGGGCTGAAGCTTTCTTT.